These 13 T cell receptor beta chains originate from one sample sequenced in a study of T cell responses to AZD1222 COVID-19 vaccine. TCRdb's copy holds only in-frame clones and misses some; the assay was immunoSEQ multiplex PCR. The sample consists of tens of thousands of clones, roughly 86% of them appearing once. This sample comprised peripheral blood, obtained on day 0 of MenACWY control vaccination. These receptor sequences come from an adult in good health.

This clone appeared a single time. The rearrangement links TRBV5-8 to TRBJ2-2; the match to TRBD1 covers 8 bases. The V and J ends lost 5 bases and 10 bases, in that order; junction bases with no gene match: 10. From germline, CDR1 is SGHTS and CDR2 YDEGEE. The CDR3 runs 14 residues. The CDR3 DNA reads TGTGCCAGCAGAAAGGTGCAGGGGGCGCCGGAGCTGTTTTTT. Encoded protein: CASRKVQGAPELFF.

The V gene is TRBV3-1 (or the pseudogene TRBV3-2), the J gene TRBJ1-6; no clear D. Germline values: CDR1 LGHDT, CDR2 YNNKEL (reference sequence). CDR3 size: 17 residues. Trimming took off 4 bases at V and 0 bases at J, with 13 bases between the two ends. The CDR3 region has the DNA TGTGCCAGCAGCCCAGAGGCGGGGAGCTCCTATAATTCACCCCTCCACTTT. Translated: CASSPEAGSSYNSPLHF.

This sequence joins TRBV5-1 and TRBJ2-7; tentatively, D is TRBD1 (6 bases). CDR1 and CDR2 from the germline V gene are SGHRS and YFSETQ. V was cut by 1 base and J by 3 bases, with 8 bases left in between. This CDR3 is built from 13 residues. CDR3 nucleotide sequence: TGCGCCAGCAGCTTGCTGGACAGCTACGAGCAGTACTTC. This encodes CASSLLDSYEQYF.

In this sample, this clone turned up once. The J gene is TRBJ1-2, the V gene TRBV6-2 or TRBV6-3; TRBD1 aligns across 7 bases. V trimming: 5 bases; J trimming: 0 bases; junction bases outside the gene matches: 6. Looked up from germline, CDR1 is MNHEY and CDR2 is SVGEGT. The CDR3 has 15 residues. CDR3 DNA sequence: TGTGCCAGCAGTCAACAGGGGACGCCTAACTATGGCTACACCTTC. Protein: CASSQQGTPNYGYTF.

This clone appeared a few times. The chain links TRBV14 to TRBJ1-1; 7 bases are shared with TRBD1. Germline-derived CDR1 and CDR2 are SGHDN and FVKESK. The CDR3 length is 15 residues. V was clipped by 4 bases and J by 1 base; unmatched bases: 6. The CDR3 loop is CASSRSGGPNTEAFF. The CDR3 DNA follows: TGTGCCAGCAGCCGTTCAGGGGGTCCGAACACTGAAGCTTTCTTT.

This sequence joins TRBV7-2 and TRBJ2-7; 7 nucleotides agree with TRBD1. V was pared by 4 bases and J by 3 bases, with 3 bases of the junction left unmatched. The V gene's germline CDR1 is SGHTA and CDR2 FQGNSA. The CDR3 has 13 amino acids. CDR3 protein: CASSWGQIYEQYF. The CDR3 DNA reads TGTGCCAGCAGCTGGGGACAGATCTACGAGCAGTACTTC.

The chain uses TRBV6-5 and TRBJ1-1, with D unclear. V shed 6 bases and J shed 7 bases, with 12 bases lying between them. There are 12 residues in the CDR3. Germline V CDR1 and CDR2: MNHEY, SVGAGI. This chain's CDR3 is CASSTPGGEAFF. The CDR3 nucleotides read TGTGCCAGCAGCACCCCGGGTGGTGAAGCTTTCTTT.

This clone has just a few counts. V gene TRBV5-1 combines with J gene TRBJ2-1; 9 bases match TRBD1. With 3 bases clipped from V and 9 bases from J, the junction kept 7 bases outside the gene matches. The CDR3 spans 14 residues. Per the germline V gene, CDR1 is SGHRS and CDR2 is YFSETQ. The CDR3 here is CASSSTGTGSEQFF. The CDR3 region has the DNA TGCGCCAGCAGCTCAACCGGGACAGGGAGTGAGCAGTTCTTC. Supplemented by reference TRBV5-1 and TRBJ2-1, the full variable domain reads KAGVTQTPRYLIKTRGQQVTLSCSPISGHRSVSWYQQTPGQGLQFLFEYFSETQRNKGNFPGRFSGRQFSNSRSEMNVSTLELGDSALYLCASSSTGTGSEQFFGPGTRLTVL.

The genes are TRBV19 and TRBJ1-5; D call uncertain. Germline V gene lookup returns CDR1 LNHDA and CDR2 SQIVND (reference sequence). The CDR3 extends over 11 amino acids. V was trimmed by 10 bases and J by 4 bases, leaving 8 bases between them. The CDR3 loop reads CAIRGNQPQHF. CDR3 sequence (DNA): TGTGCCATCCGGGGAAATCAGCCCCAGCATTTT. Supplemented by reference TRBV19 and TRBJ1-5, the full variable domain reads DGGITQSPKYLFRKEGQNVTLSCEQNLNHDAMYWYRQDPGQGLRLIYYSQIVNDFQKGDIAEGYSVSREKKESFPLTVTSAQKNPTAFYLCAIRGNQPQHFGDGTRLSIL.

The CDR3 DNA sequence: TGTGCCAGCAGCCCTAGACAGAGCTCCTACAATGAGCAGTTCTTC. Protein sequence: CASSPRQSSYNEQFF. The chain carries TRBV6-6 and TRBJ2-1; D might be TRBD1 (5 bases). Germline V gives CDR1 MNHNY, CDR2 SVGAGI (reference sequence). The CDR3 sequence is 15 residues long. V was clipped by 6 bases and J by 0 bases, with 12 bases between them.

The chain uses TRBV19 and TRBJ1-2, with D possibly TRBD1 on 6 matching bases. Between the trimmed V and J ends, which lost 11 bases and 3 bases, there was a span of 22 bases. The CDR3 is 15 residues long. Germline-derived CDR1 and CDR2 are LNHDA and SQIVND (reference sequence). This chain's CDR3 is CASGETGRGHYGYTF. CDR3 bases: TGTGCCTCCGGTGAAACAGGGAGAGGACACTATGGCTACACCTTC.

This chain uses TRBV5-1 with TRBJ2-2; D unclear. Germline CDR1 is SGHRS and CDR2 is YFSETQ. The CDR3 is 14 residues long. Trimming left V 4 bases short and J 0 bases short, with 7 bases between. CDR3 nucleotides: TGCGCCAGCAGCCTTGGTTCGAACACCGGGGAGCTGTTTTTT. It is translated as CASSLGSNTGELFF.

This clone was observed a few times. The CDR3 bases are TGTGCCAGCAGCTTAGGGGGGGTCCCAAGAGCTTTCTTT. This sequence encodes CASSLGGVPRAFF. The J gene is TRBJ1-1, the V gene TRBV7-9, with D tentatively TRBD1 (5 bases). Trimming shortened V by 1 base and J by 10 bases, and 13 bases separated the two germline ends. The CDR3 spans 13 residues. Per germline, CDR1 SEHNR and CDR2 FQNEAQ (reference sequence).